A single sample gave rise to the 15 T cell receptor beta chains below, sequenced in a study of identical twins. A single record per CDR3 protein comes from TCRdb applying MiXCR to the 5' RACE reads. The sample lists 1,800,000 or so distinct CDR3 sequences, about 30% occurring once. Sequences were obtained from cord blood. All receptors derive from a newborn girl in good health.

The chain recombines TRBV6-2 or TRBV6-3 with TRBJ1-2; unclear D gene. Trimming shortened V by 6 bases and J by 5 bases, and 22 bases separated the two germline ends. Germline loops: CDR1 MNHEY, CDR2 SVGEGT. This CDR3 comprises 16 residues. The DNA of the CDR3 is TGTGCCAGCAGCCGAACCGACACCCCGTCGAGGTATGGCTACACCTTC. Translation: CASSRTDTPSRYGYTF.

This rearrangement joins TRBV7-2 to TRBJ1-1; 9 positions agree with TRBD1. J gave up 5 bases and V 7 bases, and 8 bases lay outside the gene matches. Per germline, CDR1 SGHTA and CDR2 FQGNSA. This CDR3 region has 14 residues. The CDR3 DNA is TGTGCCAGCATCCTCGGGACAGGGCGGACTGAAGCTTTCTTT. As protein: CASILGTGRTEAFF.

CDR3 protein: CASSAPGGSGANVLTF. Written as DNA, the CDR3 is TGTGCCAGCAGTGCCCCAGGGGGCTCTGGGGCCAACGTCCTGACTTTC. The chain recombines TRBV28 with TRBJ2-6; 7 bases map to TRBD1. Germline assignment: CDR1 MDHEN and CDR2 SYDVKM. Unmatched junction bases numbered 4, after V lost 5 bases and J lost 0 bases. CDR3 length: 16 amino acids.

CDR3 DNA sequence: TGTGCCAGCAGTGAAACCCGGGGCTCCTACGAGCAGTACTTC. The encoded protein is CASSETRGSYEQYF. This chain connects TRBV2 to TRBJ2-7; maybe TRBD2 (5 bases). V dropped 2 bases and J dropped 0 bases, with 8 bases sitting between them. The CDR3 extends over 14 amino acids. Germline assignment: CDR1 SNHLY and CDR2 FYNNEI.

The J gene is TRBJ1-2, the V gene TRBV3-1; 7 bases fit TRBD1. V shed 4 bases, J shed 0 bases, and the junction held 8 bases outside the gene matches. Looked up from germline, CDR1 is LGHDT and CDR2 is YNNKEL (reference sequence). This CDR3 region has 16 residues. The CDR3 protein is CASSPRATGSNYGYTF. As DNA, the CDR3 is TGTGCCAGCAGCCCCAGGGCGACAGGGTCTAACTATGGCTACACCTTC.

This clonotype was seen ten or more times. The rearrangement uses TRBV29-1 and TRBJ2-5; no definite D call. The germline V and J ends were trimmed by 8 bases and 2 bases, with 9 bases remaining between them. This CDR3 comprises 11 residues. In germline, CDR1 is SQVTM, CDR2 ANQGSEA. The CDR3 DNA reads TGCAGCCCTCAGGCTCAAGAGACCCAGTACTTC. Translating gives CSPQAQETQYF.

The chain joins TRBV24-1 to TRBJ2-2, with 7 bases matching TRBD1. The junction had 8 bases not matched to a gene; V was cut back by 3 bases and J by 5 bases. CDR3 length: 16 residues. Germline CDR1 is KGHDR and CDR2 is SFDVKD. The CDR3 region is CATSDEQGFSTGELFF. CDR3 nucleotide sequence: TGTGCCACCAGTGATGAACAGGGGTTTTCTACCGGGGAGCTGTTTTTT.

The chain couples TRBV28 to TRBJ2-1, with 9 bases that match TRBD2. The J call may not be correct, given that the DNA end is closer to TRBJ2-7. The CDR3 has 18 residues. CDR1 is MDHEN, CDR2 SYDVKM, per germline. The CDR3 DNA is TGTGCCAGCAGCCACCATCGACTAGCGGTTAGCTCCTACAATGAGCAGTACTTC. Its translation is CASSHHRLAVSSYNEQYF.

This chain joins TRBV14 and TRBJ1-1, with D possibly matching TRBD1 (5 bases). The CDR3 consists of 13 residues. Germline V gene sequence: CDR1 SGHDN, CDR2 FVKESK. The germline V and J ends were trimmed by 4 bases and 11 bases, with 17 bases remaining between them. The CDR3 sequence: CASSLTDAVAAFF. The CDR3 DNA sequence: TGTGCCAGCAGCCTGACAGATGCAGTCGCCGCTTTCTTT.

The chain has TRBV20-1 and TRBJ2-1; 9 positions match TRBD2. Germline CDR1 and CDR2: DFQATT and SNEGSKA (reference sequence). CDR3 length equals 16 residues. Trimming cost V 2 bases and J 0 bases; bases outside gene matches: 5. The CDR3 sequence: CSARKGSGGSYNEQFF. Written as DNA, the CDR3 is TGCAGTGCTAGAAAGGGTAGCGGGGGCTCCTACAATGAGCAGTTCTTC.

V and J are TRBV20-1 and TRBJ1-1, with D possibly TRBD1 on 6 matching bases. Looked up from germline, CDR1 is DFQATT and CDR2 is SNEGSKA (reference sequence). The V end lost 3 bases, the J end lost 6 bases, and 17 bases lay between the germline ends. CDR3 length: 14 amino acids. This CDR3 reads CSARDLRTEPEAFF. Here the CDR3 DNA reads TGCAGTGCTAGGGATCTCCGGACAGAGCCTGAAGCTTTCTTT.

This clonotype was observed a few times. The chain is built from TRBV7-9 and TRBJ2-1, with a weak D call TRBD2 (6 bases). The germline V gene encodes CDR1 SEHNR and CDR2 FQNEAQ (reference sequence). The CDR3 length is 15 residues. V gave up 5 bases and J gave up 6 bases, with 17 bases separating them. CDR3 residues: CASSVQGGHLNEQFF. The CDR3 DNA is TGTGCCAGCAGCGTGCAGGGAGGCCACCTCAATGAGCAGTTCTTC. The full variable domain, in which reference TRBV7-9 and TRBJ2-1 provide the parts outside the CDR3, is DTGVSQNPRHKITKRGQNVTFRCDPISEHNRLYWYRQTLGQGPEFLTYFQNEAQLEKSRLLSDRFSAERPKGSFSTLEIQRTEQGDSAMYLCASSVQGGHLNEQFFGPGTRLTVL.

Note on this clonotype: It is likely a read error: a sequence one base away is far more abundant. The chain uses TRBV13 and TRBJ2-7; the D is unclear. The CDR3 spans 13 residues. Germline V lookup: CDR1 PRHDT, CDR2 FYEKMQ (reference sequence). Trimming shortened V by 8 bases and J by 0 bases, and 11 bases separated the two germline ends. Written as DNA, the CDR3 is TGTGCCAGCGGCCCCCCCAGCTCCTACGAGCAGTACTTC. Its protein product is CASGPPSSYEQYF. Variable domain in full (rest from reference TRBV13 and TRBJ2-7): AAGVIQSPRHLIKEKRETATLKCYPIPRHDTVYWYQQGPGQDPQFLISFYEKMQSDKGSIPDRFSAQQFSDYHSELNMSSLELGDSALYFCASGPPSSYEQYFGPGTRLTVT.

This clonotype came up a few times. The chain employs TRBV9 and TRBJ2-7; D gene uncertain. With the DNA end fitting TRBJ2-5 better, the J assignment may be wrong. CDR3 length: 13 residues. Germline V gene lookup returns CDR1 SGDLS and CDR2 YYNGEE. The CDR3: CASSSNAGETQYF. The CDR3 nucleotides read TGTGCCAGCAGCTCCAACGCTGGAGAGACCCAGTACTTC.

This clonotype was recorded once. Relative to the germline gene, one junction end is altered; a read error may explain this. V usage is TRBV29-1 and J usage is TRBJ2-1, with 10 bases lining up with TRBD2. CDR1 SQVTM and CDR2 ANQGSEA come from the germline V gene. CDR3 size: 14 residues. This chain's CDR3 is CGVGRGLADNEQFF. In DNA, the CDR3 is TGCGGCGTTGGCCGCGGACTAGCGGACAATGAGCAGTTCTTC.